A single sample gave rise to the 3 T cell receptor beta chains below, sequenced in a study of OX40 agonist ivuxolimab in advanced cancers. TCRdb's copy holds only in-frame clones and misses some; the assay was immunoSEQ multiplex PCR. The repertoire holds 35,000 to 40,000 clones, with roughly four fifths as singletons. The material was CD4+ or CD8+ T cells sorted from blood, obtained in a trial of the OX40 agonist ivuxolimab. These receptors were obtained from an adult with an advanced solid tumor such as melanoma, head and neck, liver or kidney cancer.

The chain joins TRBV27 to TRBJ1-6, with unresolved D. The V gene's germline CDR1 is MNHEY and CDR2 SMNVEV (reference sequence). The CDR3 sequence is 13 residues long. The V gene lost 6 bases and the J gene lost 7 bases, with 10 bases spanning the gap. The CDR3 nucleotides are TGTGCCAGCAGCACCGGGCCAAATTCACCCCTCCACTTT. This encodes CASSTGPNSPLHF.

This chain connects TRBV9 to TRBJ2-3; 9 bases line up with TRBD2. After removal of 0 bases from V and 2 bases from J, the junction contained 4 bases not matched to a gene. Germline CDR1 SGDLS, CDR2 YYNGEE. The CDR3 extends over 16 amino acids. The CDR3 sequence: CASSVELAGLTDTQYF. CDR3 in DNA: TGTGCCAGCAGCGTAGAACTAGCGGGTCTCACAGATACGCAGTATTTT. The full variable domain, rest sourced from reference TRBV9 and TRBJ2-3, is DSGVTQTPKHLITATGQRVTLRCSPRSGDLSVYWYQQSLDQGLQFLIQYYNGEERAKGNILERFSAQQFPDLHSELNLSSLELGDSALYFCASSVELAGLTDTQYFGPGTRLTVL.

The V gene is TRBV19, the J gene TRBJ2-7, with 9 nucleotides matching TRBD2. J lost 0 bases, V lost 7 bases, and 7 bases had no gene match. Per the germline V gene, CDR1 is LNHDA and CDR2 is SQIVND (reference sequence). This CDR3 has 15 amino acids. Written as DNA, the CDR3 is TGTGCCAGTATGAGTAATAGCGGGAGCTCCTACGAGCAGTACTTC. Protein: CASMSNSGSSYEQYF.